Detailed here is one T cell receptor (beta chain). Its antigen remains unknown. These data are taken from a study of T cell responses to AZD1222 COVID-19 vaccine. Study-wide results and limits: Spike-specific TCR breadth and depth both grew after two AZD1222 doses.

Sequencing used immunoSEQ multiplex PCR; TCRdb keeps in-frame clones, though not all of them. The repertoire holds around 170,000 clones, with 90% as singletons. Between the trimmed V and J ends, which lost 8 bases and 3 bases, there was a span of 19 bases. Per germline, CDR1 SQVTM and CDR2 ANQGSEA. The CDR3 contains 14 residues. This TCR came from an adult in good health. The V and J genes are TRBV29-1 and TRBJ1-1; possible D gene TRBD1, 6 bases. The material was peripheral blood, obtained on day 0 of AZD1222 vaccination. This CDR3 reads CSLVGGQRYTEAFF. The DNA for the CDR3 is TGCAGCCTAGTCGGGGGCCAGCGGTACACTGAAGCTTTCTTT. The entire variable domain, with the rest obtained from reference TRBV29-1 and TRBJ1-1, is as follows: SAVISQKPSRDICQRGTSLTIQCQVDSQVTMMFWYRQQPGQSLTLIATANQGSEATYESGFVIDKFPISRPNLTFSTLTVSNMSPEDSSIYLCSLVGGQRYTEAFFGQGTRLTVV.